This T cell receptor (beta chain) emerged from a study of cytomegalovirus exposure and HLA in healthy donors. Study-wide findings and caveats: Many donors carried some public TCRs, although rarity characterized most TCR sequences.

This table comes from immunoSEQ multiplex PCR, and its TCRdb copy is limited to in-frame clones, with some not included. The sample lists over 250,000 clones, roughly 85% occurring once. CDR3 length: 15 residues. The junction had 4 bases not matched to a gene; V was cut back by 4 bases and J by 2 bases. Germline V gene sequence: CDR1 SGHDT, CDR2 YYEEEE. This clone was recorded a few times. Its antigen is currently unknown. This chain connects TRBV5-6 to TRBJ2-7; TRBD2 aligns across 12 bases. Sequences were obtained from PBMCs. The receptor's source is a woman aged 18 to 35 in good health and CMV-seronegative. DNA of the CDR3: TGTGCCAGCAGCCAGCTAGCGGGGGGGACCTACGAGCAGTACTTC. It codes for CASSQLAGGTYEQYF.